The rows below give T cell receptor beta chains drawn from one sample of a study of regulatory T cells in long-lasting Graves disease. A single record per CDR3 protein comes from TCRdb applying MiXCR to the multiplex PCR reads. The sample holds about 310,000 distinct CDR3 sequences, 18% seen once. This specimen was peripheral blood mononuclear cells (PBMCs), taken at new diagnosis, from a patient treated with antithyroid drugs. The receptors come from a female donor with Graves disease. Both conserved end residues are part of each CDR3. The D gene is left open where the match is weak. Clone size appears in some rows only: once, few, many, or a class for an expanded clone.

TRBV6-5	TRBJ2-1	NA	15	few	CASSSNGGQHNEQFF	TGTGCCAGCAGTTCGAACGGGGGTCAACACAATGAGCAGTTCTTC
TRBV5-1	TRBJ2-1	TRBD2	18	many	CASRAGGAGGTSYNEQFF	TGCGCCAGCAGAGCGGGGGGCGCGGGCGGGACCTCCTACAATGAGCAGTTCTTC
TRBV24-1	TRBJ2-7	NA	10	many	CATPSPEQYF	TGTGCCACGCCTTCCCCCGAGCAGTACTTC
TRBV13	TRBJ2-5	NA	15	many	CASSLEDSSQETQYF	TGTGCCAGCAGCTTAGAGGACAGTTCCCAAGAGACCCAGTACTTC
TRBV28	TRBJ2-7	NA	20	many	CASSLSFIPPGTKEDYEQYF	TGTGCCAGCAGCTTATCCTTCATACCCCCCGGGACAAAGGAAGACTACGAGCAGTACTTC
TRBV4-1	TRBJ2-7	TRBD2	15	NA	CASPRASGSPYEQYF	TGCGCCAGCCCCCGAGCTAGCGGGTCCCCCTACGAGCAGTACTTC
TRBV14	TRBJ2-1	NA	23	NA	CASSQRLGHLGGFTPTVRDEQFF	TGTGCCAGCAGCCAAAGATTGGGGCACTTAGGGGGGTTTACCCCGACTGTTCGGGATGAGCAGTTCTTC
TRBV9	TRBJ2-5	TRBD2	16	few	CASSARLAGPQETQYF	TGTGCCAGCAGCGCCAGACTAGCGGGACCACAAGAGACCCAGTACTTC
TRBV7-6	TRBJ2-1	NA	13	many	CASIAVSSREQFF	TGTGCCAGTATAGCGGTATCATCGCGTGAGCAGTTCTTC
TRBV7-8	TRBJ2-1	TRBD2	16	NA	CASSPAGLAGGNEQFF	TGTGCCAGCAGCCCAGCGGGACTAGCGGGAGGAAATGAGCAGTTCTTC
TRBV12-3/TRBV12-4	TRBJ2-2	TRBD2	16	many	CASSRSGGERTGELFF	TGTGCCAGCAGCCGCTCGGGGGGGGAGAGAACCGGGGAGCTGTTTTTT
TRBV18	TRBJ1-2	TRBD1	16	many	CASSPLPGQANYGYTF	TGTGCCAGCTCACCCCTTCCGGGACAGGCCAACTATGGCTACACCTTC
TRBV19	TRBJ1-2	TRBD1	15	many	CASSIIDREVYGYTF	TGTGCCAGTAGTATCATCGACAGGGAAGTCTATGGCTACACCTTC
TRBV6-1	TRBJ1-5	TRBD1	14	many	CAVDRGSANQPQHF	TGTGCCGTCGACAGGGGAAGTGCAAATCAGCCCCAGCATTTT
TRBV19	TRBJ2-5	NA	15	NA	CATNSPGRLFETQYF	TGTGCCACTAATTCTCCGGGACGGCTTTTTGAGACCCAGTACTTC
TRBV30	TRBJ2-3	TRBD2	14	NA	CACGLAGGADTQYF	TGTGCCTGCGGACTAGCGGGAGGGGCAGATACGCAGTATTTT
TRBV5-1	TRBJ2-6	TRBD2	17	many	CASSWGGAGRGANVLTF	TGCGCCAGCAGCTGGGGCGGAGCGGGACGTGGGGCCAACGTCCTGACTTTC
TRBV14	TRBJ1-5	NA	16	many	CASSQDLGVGNQPQHF	TGTGCCAGCAGCCAAGACCTAGGGGTGGGGAATCAGCCCCAGCATTTT
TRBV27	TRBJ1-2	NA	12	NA	CASSGNNYGYTF	TGTGCCAGCAGTGGGAATAACTATGGCTACACCTTC
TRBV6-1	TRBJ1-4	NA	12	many	CASSEASGRLFF	TGTGCCAGCAGTGAAGCCTCAGGGAGACTGTTTTTT
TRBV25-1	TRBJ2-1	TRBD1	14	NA	CASRGQGSGYEQFF	TGTGCCAGCAGAGGACAGGGGTCTGGGTATGAGCAGTTCTTC
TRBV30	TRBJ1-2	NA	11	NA	CACQSQNVYTF	TGTGCCTGTCAGAGCCAGAACGTCTACACCTTC
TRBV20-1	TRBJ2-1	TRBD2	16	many	CSARGVSGYSYNEQFF	TGCAGTGCTAGAGGTGTTAGCGGGTACTCCTACAATGAGCAGTTCTTC
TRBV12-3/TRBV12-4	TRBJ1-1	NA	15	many	CASSLNPRAHTEAFF	TGTGCCAGCAGTTTAAACCCAAGGGCACACACTGAAGCTTTCTTT
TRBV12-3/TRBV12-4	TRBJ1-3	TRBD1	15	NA	CASSWGQGAGNTIYF	TGTGCCAGCAGTTGGGGACAGGGGGCTGGAAACACCATATATTTT
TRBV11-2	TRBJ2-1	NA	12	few	CASSLAHREQFF	TGTGCCAGCAGCTTGGCCCACCGGGAGCAGTTCTTC
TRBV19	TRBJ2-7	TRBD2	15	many	CASSIERGGSYEQYF	TGTGCCAGTAGTATAGAGCGCGGGGGGAGCTACGAGCAGTACTTC
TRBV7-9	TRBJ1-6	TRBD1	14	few	CASSRDRLNSPLHF	TGTGCCAGCAGCCGGGACAGGTTAAATTCACCCCTCCACTTT
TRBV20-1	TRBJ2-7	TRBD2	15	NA	CSSGLAGSPLHEQYF	TGCAGCTCCGGACTAGCGGGTTCCCCGCTACACGAGCAGTACTTC
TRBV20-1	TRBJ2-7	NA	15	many	CSALFPRAASYEQYF	TGCAGTGCCCTATTCCCCAGGGCCGCCTCCTACGAGCAGTACTTC
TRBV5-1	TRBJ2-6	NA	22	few	CASSLVVQIRGQGLSGANVLTF	TGCGCCAGCAGCTTGGTTGTGCAAATTCGAGGACAGGGACTATCTGGGGCCAACGTCCTGACTTTC
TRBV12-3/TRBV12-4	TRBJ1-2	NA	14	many	CASRLTGFLGGYTF	TGTGCCAGCAGGCTGACAGGTTTTTTGGGTGGCTACACCTTC
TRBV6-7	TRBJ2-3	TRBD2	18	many	CASSTHSGSGSDGDTQYF	TGTGCCAGCAGTACCCATTCCGGTAGCGGGAGTGACGGTGATACGCAGTATTTT
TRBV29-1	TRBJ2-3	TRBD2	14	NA	CSSRLAGFTDTQYF	TGCAGCTCCCGACTAGCGGGCTTCACAGATACGCAGTATTTT
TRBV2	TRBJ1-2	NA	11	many	CASSKGYGYTF	TGTGCCAGCAGTAAAGGTTATGGCTACACCTTC
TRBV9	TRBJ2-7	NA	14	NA	CASSVGDGEYEQYF	TGTGCCAGCAGCGTAGGTGACGGAGAGTACGAGCAGTACTTC
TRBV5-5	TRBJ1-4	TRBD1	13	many	CASSLDRVEKLFF	TGTGCCAGCAGCCTCGACAGGGTTGAAAAACTGTTTTTT
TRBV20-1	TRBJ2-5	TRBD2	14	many	CSASAGGPQETQYF	TGCAGTGCTAGTGCGGGAGGGCCCCAAGAGACCCAGTACTTC
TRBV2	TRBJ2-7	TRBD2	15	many	CASSKDSGMSYEQYF	TGTGCCAGCAGCAAAGATAGCGGGATGAGTTACGAGCAGTACTTC
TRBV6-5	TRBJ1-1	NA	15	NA	CASSYSGPQNTEAFF	TGTGCCAGCAGTTACTCGGGACCTCAAAACACTGAAGCTTTCTTT
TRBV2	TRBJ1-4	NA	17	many	CASRMTQGQTADEKLFF	TGTGCCAGCAGAATGACCCAAGGCCAAACTGCGGATGAAAAACTGTTTTTT
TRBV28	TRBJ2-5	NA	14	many	CASSSPGEQETQYF	TGTGCCAGCAGTTCCCCGGGGGAGCAAGAGACCCAGTACTTC
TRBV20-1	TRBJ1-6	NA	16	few	CSARDGTREHSSPLHF	TGCAGTGCTAGAGATGGGACTCGGGAGCACAGTTCACCCCTCCACTTT
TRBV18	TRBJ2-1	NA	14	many	CASSPGAGTLEQFF	TGTGCCAGCTCACCGGGGGCAGGGACGCTTGAGCAGTTCTTC